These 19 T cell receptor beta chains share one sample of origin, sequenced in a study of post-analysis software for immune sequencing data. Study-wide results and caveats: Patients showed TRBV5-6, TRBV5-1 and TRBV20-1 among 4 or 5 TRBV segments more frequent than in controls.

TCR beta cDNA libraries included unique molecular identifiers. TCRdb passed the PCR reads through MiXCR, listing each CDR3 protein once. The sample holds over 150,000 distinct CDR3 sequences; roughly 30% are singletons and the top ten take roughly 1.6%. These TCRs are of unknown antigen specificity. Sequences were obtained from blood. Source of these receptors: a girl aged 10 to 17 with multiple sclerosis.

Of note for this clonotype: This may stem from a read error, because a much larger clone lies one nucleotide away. The CDR3 coding sequence is TGTGCCAACAGCGGACCAAGAATAAGGATGGGCTACACCTTC. This encodes CANSGPRIRMGYTF. This sequence joins TRBV7-9 and TRBJ1-2; unclear D gene. This CDR3 region has 14 residues. The germline gives CDR1 SEHNR, CDR2 FQNEAQ (reference sequence).

Here the CDR3 DNA reads TGCGCCAGCAGCTGGGGATATAGCGACTACGAGCAGTACTTC. Amino acids: CASSWGYSDYEQYF. V is TRBV5-1 and J is TRBJ2-7; a possible D gene is TRBD2 (5 bases). Germline CDR1 is SGHRS and CDR2 is YFSETQ. This CDR3 has 14 amino acids. V was cut by 3 bases and J by 3 bases, with 13 bases left in between.

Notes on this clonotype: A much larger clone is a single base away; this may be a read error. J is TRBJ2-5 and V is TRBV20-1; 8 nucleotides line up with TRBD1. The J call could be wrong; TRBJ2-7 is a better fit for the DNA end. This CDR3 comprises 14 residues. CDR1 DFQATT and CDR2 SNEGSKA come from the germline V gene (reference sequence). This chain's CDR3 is CSAGDEQGGHEQYF. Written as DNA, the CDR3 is TGCAGTGCTGGGGACGAACAGGGGGGCCACGAGCAGTACTTC.

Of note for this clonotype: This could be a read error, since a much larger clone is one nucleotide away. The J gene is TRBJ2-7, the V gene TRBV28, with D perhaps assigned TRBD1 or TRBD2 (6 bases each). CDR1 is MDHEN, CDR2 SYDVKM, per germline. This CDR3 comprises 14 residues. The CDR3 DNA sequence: TGTGCCAGCAGGTTATCCCGGGGGCGCCACGAGCAGTACTTC. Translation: CASRLSRGRHEQYF.

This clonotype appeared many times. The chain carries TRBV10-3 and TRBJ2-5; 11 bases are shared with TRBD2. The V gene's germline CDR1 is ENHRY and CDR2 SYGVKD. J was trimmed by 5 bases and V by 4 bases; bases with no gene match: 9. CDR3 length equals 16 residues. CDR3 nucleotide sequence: TGTGCCATCAGTGGTGGGACTAGCGGTAATAGGGAGACCCAGTACTTC. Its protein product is CAISGGTSGNRETQYF.

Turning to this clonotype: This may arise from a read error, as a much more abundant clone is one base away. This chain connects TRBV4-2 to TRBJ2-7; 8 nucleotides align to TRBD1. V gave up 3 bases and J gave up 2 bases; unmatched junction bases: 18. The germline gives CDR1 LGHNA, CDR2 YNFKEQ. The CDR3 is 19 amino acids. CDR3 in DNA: TGTGCCAGCAGCCAGGGAATCCTCCAGGGGGCGCGTCTAGCCTACGAGCAGTACTTC. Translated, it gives CASSQGILQGARLAYEQYF.

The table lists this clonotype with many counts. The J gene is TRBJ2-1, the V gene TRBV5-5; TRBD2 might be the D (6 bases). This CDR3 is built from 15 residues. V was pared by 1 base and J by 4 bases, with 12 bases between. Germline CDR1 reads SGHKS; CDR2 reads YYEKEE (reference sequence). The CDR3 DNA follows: TGTGCCAGCAGCTTGATAGCGGACCATTACAATGAGCAGTTCTTC. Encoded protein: CASSLIADHYNEQFF.

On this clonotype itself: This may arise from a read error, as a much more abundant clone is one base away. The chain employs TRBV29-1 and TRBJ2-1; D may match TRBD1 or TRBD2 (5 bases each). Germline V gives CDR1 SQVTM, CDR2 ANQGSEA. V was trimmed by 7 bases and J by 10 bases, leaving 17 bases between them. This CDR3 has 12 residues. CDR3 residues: CSGRDAAYEQFF. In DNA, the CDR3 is TGCAGCGGCCGGGACGCAGCCTACGAGCAGTTCTTC.

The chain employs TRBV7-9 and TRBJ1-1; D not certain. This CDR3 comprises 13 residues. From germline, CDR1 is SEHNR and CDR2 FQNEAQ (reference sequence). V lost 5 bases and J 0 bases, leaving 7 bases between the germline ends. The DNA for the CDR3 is TGTGCCAGCAGCCCCCCGTTGAACACTGAAGCTTTCTTT. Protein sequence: CASSPPLNTEAFF.

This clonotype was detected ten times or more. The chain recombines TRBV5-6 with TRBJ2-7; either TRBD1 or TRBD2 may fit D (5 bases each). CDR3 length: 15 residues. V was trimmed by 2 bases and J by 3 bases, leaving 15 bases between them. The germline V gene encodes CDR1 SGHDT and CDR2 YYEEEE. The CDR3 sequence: CASSLAVGTVYEQYF. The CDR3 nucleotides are TGTGCCAGCAGCTTAGCGGTCGGGACGGTCTACGAGCAGTACTTC.

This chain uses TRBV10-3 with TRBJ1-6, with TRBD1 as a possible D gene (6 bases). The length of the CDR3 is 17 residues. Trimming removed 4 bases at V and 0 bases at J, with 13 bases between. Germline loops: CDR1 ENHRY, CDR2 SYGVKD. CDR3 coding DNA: TGTGCCATCAGTGCACCAGGGGATAGCTCCTATAATTCACCCCTCCACTTT. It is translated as CAISAPGDSSYNSPLHF.

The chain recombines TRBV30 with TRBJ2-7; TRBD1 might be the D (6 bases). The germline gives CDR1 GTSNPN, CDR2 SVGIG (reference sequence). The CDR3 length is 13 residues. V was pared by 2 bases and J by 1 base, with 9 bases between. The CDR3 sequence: CAWSYGQSYEQYF. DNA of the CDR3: TGTGCCTGGAGTTACGGACAGTCCTACGAGCAGTACTTC.

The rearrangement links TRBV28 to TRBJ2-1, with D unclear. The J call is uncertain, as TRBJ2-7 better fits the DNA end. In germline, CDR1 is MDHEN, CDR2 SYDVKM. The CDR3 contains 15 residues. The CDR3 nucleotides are TGTGCCAGCAGTTTATGGGCAAGGCAGGCCTACGAGCAGTACTTC. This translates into CASSLWARQAYEQYF.

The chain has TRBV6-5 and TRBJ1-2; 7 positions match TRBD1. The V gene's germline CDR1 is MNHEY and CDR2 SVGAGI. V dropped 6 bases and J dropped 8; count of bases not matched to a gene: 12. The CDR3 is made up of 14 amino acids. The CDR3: CASSLRQGPGGYTF. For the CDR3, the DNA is TGTGCCAGCAGCCTCAGACAGGGTCCGGGAGGCTACACCTTC.

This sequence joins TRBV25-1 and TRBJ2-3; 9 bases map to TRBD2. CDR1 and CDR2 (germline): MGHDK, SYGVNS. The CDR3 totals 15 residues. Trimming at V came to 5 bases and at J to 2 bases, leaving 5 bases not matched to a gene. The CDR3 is CASSLAGAVTDTQYF. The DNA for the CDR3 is TGTGCCAGCAGTTTAGCGGGAGCGGTCACAGATACGCAGTATTTT.

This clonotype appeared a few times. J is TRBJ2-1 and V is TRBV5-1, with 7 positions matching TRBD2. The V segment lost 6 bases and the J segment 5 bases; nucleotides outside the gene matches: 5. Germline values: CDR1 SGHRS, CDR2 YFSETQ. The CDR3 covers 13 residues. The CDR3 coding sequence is TGCGCCAGCAAGGGGAGGGAAAACAATGAGCAGTTCTTC. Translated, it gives CASKGRENNEQFF.

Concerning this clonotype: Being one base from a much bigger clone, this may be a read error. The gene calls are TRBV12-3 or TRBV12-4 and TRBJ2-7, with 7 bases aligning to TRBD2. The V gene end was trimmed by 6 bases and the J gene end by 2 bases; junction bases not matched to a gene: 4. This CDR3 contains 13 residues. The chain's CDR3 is CASRLADTYEQYF. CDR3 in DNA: TGTGCCAGCAGGCTAGCGGACACCTACGAGCAGTACTTC.

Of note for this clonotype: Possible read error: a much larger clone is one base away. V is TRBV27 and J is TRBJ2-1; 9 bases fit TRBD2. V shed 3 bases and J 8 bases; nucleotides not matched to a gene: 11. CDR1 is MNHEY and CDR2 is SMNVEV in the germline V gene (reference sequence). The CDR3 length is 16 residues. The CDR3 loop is CASSFFESSGTDEQFF. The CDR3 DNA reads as TGTGCCAGCAGTTTTTTCGAGTCTAGCGGGACCGATGAGCAGTTCTTC.

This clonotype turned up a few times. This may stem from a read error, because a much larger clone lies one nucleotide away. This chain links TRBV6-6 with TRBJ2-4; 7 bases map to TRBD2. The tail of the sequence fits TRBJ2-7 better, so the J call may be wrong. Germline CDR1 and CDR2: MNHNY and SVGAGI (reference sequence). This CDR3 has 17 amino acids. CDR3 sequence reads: CASSWPLAEGVGCEQYF. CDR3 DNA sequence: TGTGCCAGCAGTTGGCCCCTAGCGGAAGGAGTTGGATGCGAGCAGTACTTC.